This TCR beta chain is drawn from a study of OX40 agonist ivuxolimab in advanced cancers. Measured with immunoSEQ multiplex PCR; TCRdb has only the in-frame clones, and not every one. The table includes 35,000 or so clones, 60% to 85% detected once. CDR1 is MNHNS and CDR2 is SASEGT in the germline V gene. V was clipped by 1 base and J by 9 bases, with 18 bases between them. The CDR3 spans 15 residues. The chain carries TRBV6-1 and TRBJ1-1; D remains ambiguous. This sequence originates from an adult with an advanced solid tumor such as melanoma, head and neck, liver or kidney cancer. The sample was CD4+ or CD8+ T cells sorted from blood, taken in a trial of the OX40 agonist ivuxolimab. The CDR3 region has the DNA TGTGCCAGCAGTGAAGTAGGCCCGATAATGATTAAAGCTTTCTTT. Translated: CASSEVGPIMIKAFF.